The 25 T cell receptor beta chains presented below share a single source sample, sequenced in a study of human thymus T cells. Thymic tissue was derived from resections collected during corrective heart surgery. The data were produced by immunoSEQ multiplex PCR, yet TCRdb's version contains in-frame clones alone and is incomplete. The sample includes about 120,000 clones, around 96% seen only once; the top ten take more than 0.02%. The source material was thymus tissue. The receptors originated from a boy under two years old with a congenital heart defect but otherwise immunologically healthy.

V is TRBV6-5 and J is TRBJ2-7; tentatively, D is TRBD2 (6 bases). The germline CDR1 and CDR2 sequences are MNHEY and SVGAGI. Trimming removed 0 bases at V and 3 bases at J, with 12 bases between. CDR3 length: 15 residues. This CDR3 is CASSYSSGLDYEQYF. The DNA for the CDR3 is TGTGCCAGCAGTTACTCGAGCGGGTTAGACTACGAGCAGTACTTC.

This rearrangement joins TRBV5-1 to TRBJ1-1; D gene unclear. CDR3 length: 14 residues. Germline assignment: CDR1 SGHRS and CDR2 YFSETQ. V lost 1 base to trimming and J lost 0 bases, with 7 bases between them. The CDR3 loop is CASSLKALNTEAFF. In DNA form, the CDR3 reads TGCGCCAGCAGCTTGAAAGCCCTGAACACTGAAGCTTTCTTT.

The chain is built from TRBV25-1 and TRBJ2-1, with 12 positions matching TRBD2. In germline, CDR1 is MGHDK, CDR2 SYGVNS. The CDR3 contains 18 residues. V trimming: 6 bases; J trimming: 1 base; junction bases outside the gene matches: 10. The CDR3 coding sequence is TGTGCCAGCAGCGGAGGGGAGACTAGCGGGGGTTCCTACAATGAGCAGTTCTTC. This gives the protein CASSGGETSGGSYNEQFF.

The CDR3 here is CASSAGQGATIYF. As DNA, the CDR3 is TGTGCCAGCAGCGCGGGACAGGGGGCAACCATATATTTT. The chain links TRBV25-1 to TRBJ1-3; TRBD1 matches at 12 bases. Germline V gene sequence: CDR1 MGHDK, CDR2 SYGVNS. V was pared by 6 bases and J by 10 bases, with 4 bases of the junction left unmatched. The CDR3 contains 13 residues. The whole variable domain, remainder taken from reference TRBV25-1 and TRBJ1-3, is EADIYQTPRYLVIGTGKKITLECSQTMGHDKMYWYQQDPGMELHLIHYSYGVNSTEKGDLSSESTVSRIRTEHFPLTLESARPSHTSQYLCASSAGQGATIYFGEGSWLTVV.

This clone was found once. The chain joins TRBV19 to TRBJ1-5; 9 bases align to TRBD1. Germline lookup yields CDR1 LNHDA and CDR2 SQIVND (reference sequence). The V segment lost 1 base and the J segment 3 bases; nucleotides outside the gene matches: 10. The CDR3 has 18 amino acids. CDR3 sequence (DNA): TGTGCCAGTAGTATAGCCCCCCACAGGGGGCGGTACAATCAGCCCCAGCATTTT. Translating gives CASSIAPHRGRYNQPQHF.

This chain links TRBV5-1 with TRBJ2-5; D is uncertain. The CDR3 length is 17 residues. In germline, CDR1 is SGHRS, CDR2 YFSETQ. The V and J ends lost 3 bases and 2 bases respectively, with 20 bases between them. CDR3 amino acids: CASSSGRGTRVQETQYF. In DNA form, the CDR3 reads TGCGCCAGCAGCTCCGGTCGTGGTACAAGAGTTCAAGAGACCCAGTACTTC.

This rearrangement joins TRBV6-5 to TRBJ1-5; 8 positions match TRBD1. V was pared by 5 bases and J by 7 bases, with 7 bases of the junction left unmatched. This CDR3 spans 14 amino acids. Germline V gene data show CDR1 as MNHEY and CDR2 as SVGAGI. In nucleotides, the CDR3 is TGTGCCAGCAGTCTAACACGACAGGGGCAGCCCCAGCATTTT. It encodes CASSLTRQGQPQHF.

This clone was found once. This chain links TRBV27 with TRBJ2-2; 10 bases line up with TRBD1. J was trimmed by 3 bases and V by 6 bases; bases with no gene match: 4. The germline V gene encodes CDR1 MNHEY and CDR2 SMNVEV (reference sequence). The CDR3 spans 15 residues. The CDR3 loop reads CASRPGQGDTGELFF. The DNA of the CDR3 is TGTGCCAGCAGACCCGGACAGGGGGACACCGGGGAGCTGTTTTTT.

V usage is TRBV6-6 and J usage is TRBJ2-7; D is possibly TRBD1 (6 bases). CDR1 and CDR2 from the germline V gene are MNHNY and SVGAGI (reference sequence). V dropped 2 bases and J dropped 3 bases, with 17 bases sitting between them. The CDR3 runs to 16 residues. CDR3 amino acids: CASSYNREGGGYEQYF. Here the CDR3 DNA reads TGTGCCAGCAGTTACAACAGGGAAGGGGGTGGCTACGAGCAGTACTTC.

The CDR3 loop reads CASSVRTGVEQFF. The DNA of the CDR3 is TGTGCCAGCAGTGTACGGACAGGGGTTGAGCAGTTCTTC. The chain is built from TRBV25-1 and TRBJ2-1; 9 bases are shared with TRBD1. V was pared by 4 bases and J by 9 bases, with 4 bases of the junction left unmatched. Germline lookup yields CDR1 MGHDK and CDR2 SYGVNS. The CDR3 has 13 residues.

This clone was seen once. The chain links TRBV12-5 to TRBJ2-5; D not resolved. The CDR3 length is 12 residues. Per the germline V gene, CDR1 is LGHNT and CDR2 is FRNRAP. Trimming stripped 4 bases from V and 5 bases from J, with 8 bases between. The CDR3 is CASGSHNETQYF. The CDR3 DNA sequence: TGTGCTAGTGGTTCCCACAATGAGACCCAGTACTTC.

The rearrangement links TRBV4-3 to TRBJ2-2; D call uncertain. Germline CDR1 and CDR2: LGHNA and YSLEER. Trimming cost V 3 bases and J 6 bases, with 20 bases left between them. The CDR3 is 17 residues long. The CDR3 is CASSQRPGKLIAGELFF. The CDR3 DNA follows: TGCGCCAGCAGCCAGAGACCAGGCAAGTTAATCGCCGGGGAGCTGTTTTTT.

The chain couples TRBV28 to TRBJ2-5; 13 bases align to TRBD2. V dropped 7 bases and J dropped 2; count of bases not matched to a gene: 10. Germline V gene data show CDR1 as MDHEN and CDR2 as SYDVKM. This CDR3 has 17 amino acids. The DNA of the CDR3 is TGTGCCAGCAATACTAGCGGACTAGCGGGGGATCAAGAGACCCAGTACTTC. Translating it yields CASNTSGLAGDQETQYF.

CDR3 in DNA: TGTGCCATCAGTGAGCGGCGGGTAGCGGGGTCTTCCTACGAGCAGTACTTC. Amino acid sequence: CAISERRVAGSSYEQYF. The V and J genes are TRBV10-3 and TRBJ2-7; 8 bases line up with TRBD2. With 2 bases clipped from V and 1 base from J, the junction kept 10 bases outside the gene matches. The CDR3 is 17 residues long. Germline values: CDR1 ENHRY, CDR2 SYGVKD.

The V and J genes are TRBV28 and TRBJ2-4; 9 nucleotides match TRBD2. The V gene's germline CDR1 is MDHEN and CDR2 SYDVKM. V was pared by 6 bases and J by 7 bases, with 13 bases of the junction left unmatched. This CDR3 has 16 amino acids. Here the CDR3 reads CASSGAGGRFRNIQYF. The CDR3 DNA reads as TGTGCCAGCAGCGGCGCGGGGGGGCGATTTCGGAACATTCAGTACTTC.

The chain carries TRBV7-2 and TRBJ1-2; D gene uncertain. V was cut by 4 bases and J by 1 base, with 16 bases left in between. The V gene's germline CDR1 is SGHTA and CDR2 FQGNSA. This CDR3 region has 16 residues. The CDR3 protein is CASSSGEHGLNYGYTF. The CDR3 bases are TGTGCCAGCAGCTCCGGGGAGCACGGTCTTAACTATGGCTACACCTTC.

V is TRBV29-1 and J is TRBJ1-1; no reliable D call. Trimming stripped 0 bases from V and 6 bases from J, with 8 bases between. The germline V gene encodes CDR1 SQVTM and CDR2 ANQGSEA. The CDR3 has 12 residues. The CDR3 protein is CSVEDGLSEAFF. The CDR3 nucleotides read TGCAGCGTTGAAGATGGCTTATCTGAAGCTTTCTTT.

This chain uses TRBV28 with TRBJ1-4; no firm D call. This CDR3 region has 15 residues. V gave up 6 bases and J gave up 0 bases, with 11 bases separating them. The germline V gene encodes CDR1 MDHEN and CDR2 SYDVKM. CDR3 DNA sequence: TGTGCCAGCAGCTCTACTGGAACAACTAATGAAAAACTGTTTTTT. Translation gives CASSSTGTTNEKLFF.

V is TRBV6-5 and J is TRBJ1-1; TRBD1 agrees at 7 bases. Germline CDR1 and CDR2: MNHEY and SVGAGI. Unmatched junction bases numbered 6, after V lost 4 bases and J lost 4 bases. This CDR3 contains 14 residues. The DNA for the CDR3 is TGTGCCAGCAGTTCCAAGGGGGCGGGCACTGAAGCTTTCTTT. Its translation is CASSSKGAGTEAFF.

The V call is TRBV15, the J call TRBJ1-1, with unresolved D. Germline values: CDR1 LNHNV, CDR2 YYDKDF (reference sequence). Trimming pared 8 bases from V and 3 bases from J, leaving 10 bases between. The CDR3 length is 12 residues. In DNA, the CDR3 is TGTGCCACCTCACGGTCGGACACTGAAGCTTTCTTT. Its translation: CATSRSDTEAFF.

This chain uses TRBV2 with TRBJ1-6; possibly TRBD1 for D (5 bases). The CDR3 contains 12 residues. The germline V gene encodes CDR1 SNHLY and CDR2 FYNNEI. V lost 8 bases to trimming and J lost 14 bases, with 16 bases between them. CDR3 loop: CASGTRRRTLHF. The DNA of the CDR3 is TGTGCCAGCGGGACCCGACGGCGGACCCTCCACTTT.

The chain combines TRBV4-3 with TRBJ2-1; D gene uncertain. V was pared by 0 bases and J by 3 bases, with 15 bases between. The CDR3 spans 17 residues. Germline V gives CDR1 LGHNA, CDR2 YSLEER. The CDR3 loop is CASSQDLPSPNYNEQFF. The DNA of the CDR3 is TGCGCCAGCAGCCAAGATCTACCCAGCCCTAACTACAATGAGCAGTTCTTC.

The chain carries TRBV4-2 and TRBJ2-1; 12 positions match TRBD2. Germline assignment: CDR1 LGHNA and CDR2 YNFKEQ. The CDR3 length is 17 residues. V lost 5 bases, J lost 5 bases, and 10 bases stayed unmatched. The CDR3 sequence: CASSLGATSGGNNEQFF. The CDR3 nucleotides are TGTGCCAGCAGCTTAGGGGCGACTAGCGGGGGAAACAATGAGCAGTTCTTC.

The V and J genes are TRBV30 and TRBJ1-6; D gene ambiguous. The CDR3 contains 16 residues. CDR1 and CDR2 from the germline V gene are GTSNPN and SVGIG (reference sequence). The ends were cut back, 3 bases at V and 9 bases at J, with 21 bases in the middle. The chain's CDR3 is CAWSHPFRLRASPLHF. DNA for the CDR3: TGTGCCTGGAGCCATCCTTTCCGGCTTCGGGCTTCACCCCTCCACTTT.

This clone was observed once. The rearrangement uses TRBV5-4 and TRBJ2-3; 8 nucleotides agree with TRBD2. The trim removed 4 bases at V and 4 bases at J, leaving 8 bases unmatched. This CDR3 region has 15 residues. The germline V gene has CDR1 SGHNT and CDR2 YYREEE (reference sequence). This CDR3 reads CASSGAGESADTQYF. The CDR3 region has the DNA TGTGCCAGCAGCGGAGCGGGGGAGAGTGCAGATACGCAGTATTTT.